This T cell receptor beta chain appears in the sequencing data of a study of cytomegalovirus exposure and HLA in healthy donors. Vbeta (60) and Jbeta (13) primers were used in the PCR. The assay was immunoSEQ multiplex PCR, and TCRdb's table has in-frame clones only and misses some. In total, the table holds around 51,000 clones. Study results and caveats: An analysis done earlier found most TCR beta V segments productive about 87% or about 30% of the time.

CDR3 length: 17 amino acids. The V segment lost 1 base and the J segment 7 bases; nucleotides outside the gene matches: 12. The germline V gene encodes CDR1 MGHRA and CDR2 YSYEKL. To note about this clone: Its target is not known.

Sequencing used PBMCs. The receptor comes from a woman aged 40 to 50 in good health and CMV-seronegative. This chain uses TRBV4-1 with TRBJ2-1; 8 nucleotides match TRBD2. In DNA, the CDR3 is TGCGCCAGCAGCCAAGGGGTGGGAGTGACTAGCGTTAATGAGCAGTTCTTC. Translation: CASSQGVGVTSVNEQFF.